This TCR beta chain emerged from a study of cytomegalovirus exposure and HLA in healthy donors. Profiled with immunoSEQ multiplex PCR; TCRdb holds only in-frame clones, not every one. The sample lists 220,000 or so clones, over 80% occurring once. V was shortened by 4 bases and J by 8 bases, with 8 bases between the two germline ends. Germline lookup yields CDR1 MDHEN and CDR2 SYDVKM. This CDR3 contains 11 residues. The sample taken for sequencing was PBMCs. The chain is built from TRBV28 and TRBJ1-1; D is uncertain. This clonotype was obtained from a woman aged 30 to 39 in good health and CMV-seropositive. The CDR3 sequence is CASSSAAEAFF. The CDR3 coding sequence is TGTGCCAGCAGTTCAGCGGCAGAAGCTTTCTTT.